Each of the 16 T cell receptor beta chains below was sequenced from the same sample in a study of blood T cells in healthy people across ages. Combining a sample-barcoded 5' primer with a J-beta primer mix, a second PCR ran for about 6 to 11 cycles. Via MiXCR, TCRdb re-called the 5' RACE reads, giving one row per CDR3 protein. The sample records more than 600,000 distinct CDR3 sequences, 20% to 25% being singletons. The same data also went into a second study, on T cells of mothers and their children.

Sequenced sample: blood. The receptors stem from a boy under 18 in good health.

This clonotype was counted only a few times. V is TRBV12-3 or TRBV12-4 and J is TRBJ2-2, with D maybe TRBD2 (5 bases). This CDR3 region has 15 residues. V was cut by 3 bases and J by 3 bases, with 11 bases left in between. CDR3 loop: CASSLSVGDTGELFF. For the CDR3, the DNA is TGTGCCAGCAGTTTGTCGGTGGGAGACACCGGGGAGCTGTTTTTT.

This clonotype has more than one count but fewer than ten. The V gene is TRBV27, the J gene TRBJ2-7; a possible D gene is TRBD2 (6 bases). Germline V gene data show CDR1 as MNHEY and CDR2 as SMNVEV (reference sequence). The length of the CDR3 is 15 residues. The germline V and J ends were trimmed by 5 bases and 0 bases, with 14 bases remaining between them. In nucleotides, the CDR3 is TGTGCCAGCAGTCCATACGGGGGAAGCTCCTACGAGCAGTACTTC. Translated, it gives CASSPYGGSSYEQYF.

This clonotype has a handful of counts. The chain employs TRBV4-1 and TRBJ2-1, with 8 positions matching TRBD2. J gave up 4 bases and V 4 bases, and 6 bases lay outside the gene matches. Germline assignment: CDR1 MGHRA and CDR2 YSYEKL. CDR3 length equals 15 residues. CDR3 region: CASSLTSEIYNEQFF. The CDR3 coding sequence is TGCGCCAGCAGCCTGACTAGCGAAATATACAATGAGCAGTTCTTC.

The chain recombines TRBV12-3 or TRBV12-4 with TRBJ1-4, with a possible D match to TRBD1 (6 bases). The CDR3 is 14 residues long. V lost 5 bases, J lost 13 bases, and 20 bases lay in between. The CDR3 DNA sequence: TGTGCCAGCAGTCCTGGACAGATTAATGAAGGACTGTTTTTT. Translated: CASSPGQINEGLFF.

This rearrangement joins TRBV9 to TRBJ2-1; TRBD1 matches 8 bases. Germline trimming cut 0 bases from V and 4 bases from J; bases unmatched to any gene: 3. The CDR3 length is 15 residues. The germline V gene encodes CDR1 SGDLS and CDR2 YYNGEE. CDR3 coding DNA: TGTGCCAGCAGCGTAGTACAGGGGGATTACAATGAGCAGTTCTTC. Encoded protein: CASSVVQGDYNEQFF.

The CDR3 spells CASSPQWGVNSPLHF. DNA of the CDR3: TGTGCCAGCAGCCCTCAGTGGGGTGTGAATTCACCCCTCCACTTT. This chain joins TRBV7-2 and TRBJ1-6; D is unresolved. CDR3 length: 15 amino acids. Deletions cut 5 bases from V and 7 bases from J, with 15 bases between. Germline V lookup: CDR1 SGHTA, CDR2 FQGNSA. Looking up the rest from reference TRBV7-2 and TRBJ1-6 gives the full variable domain: GAGVSQSPSNKVTEKGKDVELRCDPISGHTALYWYRQSLGQGLEFLIYFQGNSAPDKSGLPSDRFSAERTGGSVSTLTIQRTQQEDSAVYLCASSPQWGVNSPLHFGNGTRLTVT.

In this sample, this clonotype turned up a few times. CDR3 protein: CASSSQSGRGAKNIQYF. CDR3 sequence (DNA): TGTGCCAGCAGTTCTCAGAGCGGGAGGGGAGCCAAAAACATTCAGTACTTC. The chain carries TRBV6-5 and TRBJ2-4; 10 bases match TRBD2. CDR3 size: 17 residues. With 4 bases clipped from V and 0 bases from J, the junction kept 6 bases outside the gene matches. The germline gives CDR1 MNHEY, CDR2 SVGAGI.

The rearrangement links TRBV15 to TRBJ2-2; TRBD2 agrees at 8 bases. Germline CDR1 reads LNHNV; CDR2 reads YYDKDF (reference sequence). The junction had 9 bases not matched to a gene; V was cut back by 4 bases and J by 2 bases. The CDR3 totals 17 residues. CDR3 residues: CATSTPGSGRNTGELFF. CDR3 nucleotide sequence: TGTGCCACCAGCACCCCGGGGAGCGGGAGAAACACCGGGGAGCTGTTTTTT.

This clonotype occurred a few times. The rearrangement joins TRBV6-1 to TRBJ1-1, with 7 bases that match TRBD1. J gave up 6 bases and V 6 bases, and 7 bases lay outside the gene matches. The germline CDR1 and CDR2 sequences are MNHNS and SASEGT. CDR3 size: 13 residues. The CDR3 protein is CASSYRGFAEAFF. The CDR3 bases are TGTGCCAGCAGCTACAGGGGTTTCGCTGAAGCTTTCTTT.

For the CDR3, the DNA is TGTGCCAGCAGCTCGACTAGCCTCCCTTACTACGAGCAGTACTTC. It specifies CASSSTSLPYYEQYF. This chain uses TRBV7-9 with TRBJ2-7; TRBD2 aligns across 7 bases. This CDR3 region has 15 residues. J was trimmed by 3 bases and V by 4 bases; bases with no gene match: 9. Germline CDR1 SEHNR, CDR2 FQNEAQ (reference sequence).

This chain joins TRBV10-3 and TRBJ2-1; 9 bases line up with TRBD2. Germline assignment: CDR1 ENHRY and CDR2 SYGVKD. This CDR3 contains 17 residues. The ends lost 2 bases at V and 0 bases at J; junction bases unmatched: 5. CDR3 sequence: CAISELAGGSSYNEQFF. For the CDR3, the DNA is TGTGCCATCAGTGAGCTGGCGGGGGGGAGCTCCTACAATGAGCAGTTCTTC.

CDR3 coding DNA: TGTGCCAGCAGCTTAGACCGACAGGAAGCTAACTATGGCTACACCTTC. This sequence encodes CASSLDRQEANYGYTF. This sequence joins TRBV7-9 and TRBJ1-2; the D gene is possibly TRBD1 (6 bases). CDR1 is SEHNR, CDR2 FQNEAQ, per germline (reference sequence). The length of the CDR3 is 16 residues. Trimming removed 1 base at V and 0 bases at J, with 12 bases between.

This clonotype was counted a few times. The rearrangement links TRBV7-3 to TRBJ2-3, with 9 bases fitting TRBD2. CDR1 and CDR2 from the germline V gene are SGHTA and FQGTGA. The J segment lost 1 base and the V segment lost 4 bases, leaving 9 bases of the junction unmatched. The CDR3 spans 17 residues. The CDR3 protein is CASSSDPRTSGTDTQYF. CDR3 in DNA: TGTGCCAGCAGCTCCGACCCCCGGACTAGCGGCACAGATACGCAGTATTTT.

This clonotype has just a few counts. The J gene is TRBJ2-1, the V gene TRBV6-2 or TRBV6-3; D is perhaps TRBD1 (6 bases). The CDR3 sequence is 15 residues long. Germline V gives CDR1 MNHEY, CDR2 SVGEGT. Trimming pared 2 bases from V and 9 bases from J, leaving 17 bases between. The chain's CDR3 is CASSYGGQLYREQFF. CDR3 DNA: TGTGCCAGCAGTTACGGGGGCCAGCTGTACCGTGAGCAGTTCTTC.

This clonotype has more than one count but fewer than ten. In DNA form, the CDR3 reads TGTGCCAGCAGCTCGGGACAGGGGCGGGGTAATGAGCAGTTCTTC. It yields the protein CASSSGQGRGNEQFF. V usage is TRBV7-9 and J usage is TRBJ2-1; 10 bases match TRBD1. Germline V gives CDR1 SEHNR, CDR2 FQNEAQ (reference sequence). The CDR3 loop spans 15 amino acids. V was pared by 4 bases and J by 7 bases, with 7 bases of the junction left unmatched.

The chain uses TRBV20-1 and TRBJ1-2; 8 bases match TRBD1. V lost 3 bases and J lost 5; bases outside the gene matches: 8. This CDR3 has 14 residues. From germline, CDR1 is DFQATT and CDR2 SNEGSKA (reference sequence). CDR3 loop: CSARSETGGYGYTF. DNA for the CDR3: TGCAGTGCTAGGTCTGAAACAGGGGGTTATGGCTACACCTTC.